This paragraph covers one T cell receptor (beta chain) sequence. This sample was included in a study of blood T cell repertoires in COVID-19. Study information: The samples span acute and convalescent COVID-19 from the United States, Italy and Spain. Sources were T cells, B-cell-depleted T cells, or PBMCs; the material itself was cDNA or gDNA.

The V gene's germline CDR1 is ENHRY and CDR2 SYGVKD. V lost 10 bases to trimming and J lost 2 bases, with 14 bases between them. The CDR3 extends over 14 amino acids. TCRdb's copy holds only in-frame clones and misses some; the assay was immunoSEQ multiplex PCR. The sample yields 180,000 or so clones, roughly 89% seen once. The material sequenced was peripheral blood. The receptor was isolated from a man aged 18 to 30 with active or convalescent COVID-19. The V gene is TRBV10-3, the J gene TRBJ2-2; a possible D gene is TRBD2 (5 bases). The CDR3 region has the DNA TGTGCCACCGGTCGGAGCGGAAACACCGGGGAGCTGTTTTTT. Translation gives CATGRSGNTGELFF.